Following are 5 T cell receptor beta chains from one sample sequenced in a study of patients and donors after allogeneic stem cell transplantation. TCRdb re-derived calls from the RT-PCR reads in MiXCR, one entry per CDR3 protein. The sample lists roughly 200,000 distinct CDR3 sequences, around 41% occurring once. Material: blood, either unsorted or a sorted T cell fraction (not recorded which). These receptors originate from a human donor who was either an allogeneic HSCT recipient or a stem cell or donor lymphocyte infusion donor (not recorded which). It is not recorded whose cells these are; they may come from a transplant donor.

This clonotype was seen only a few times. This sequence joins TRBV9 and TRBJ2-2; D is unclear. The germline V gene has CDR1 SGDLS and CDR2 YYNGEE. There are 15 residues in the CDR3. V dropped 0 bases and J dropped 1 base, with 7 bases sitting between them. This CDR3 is CASSVVEENTGELFF. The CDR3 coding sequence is TGTGCCAGCAGCGTAGTCGAGGAGAACACCGGGGAGCTGTTTTTT.

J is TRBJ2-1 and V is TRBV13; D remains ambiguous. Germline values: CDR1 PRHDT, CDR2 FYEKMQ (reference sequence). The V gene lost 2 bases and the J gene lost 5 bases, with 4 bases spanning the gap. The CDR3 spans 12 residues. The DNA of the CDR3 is TGTGCCAGCAGCTTACCCGACAATGAGCAGTTCTTC. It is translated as CASSLPDNEQFF.

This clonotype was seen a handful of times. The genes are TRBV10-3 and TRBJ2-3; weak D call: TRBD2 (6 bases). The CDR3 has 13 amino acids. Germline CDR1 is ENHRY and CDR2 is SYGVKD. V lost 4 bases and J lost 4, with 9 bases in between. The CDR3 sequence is CAISATGADTQYF. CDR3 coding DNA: TGTGCCATCAGTGCAACGGGGGCAGATACGCAGTATTTT.

The CDR3 DNA sequence: TGTGCCAGCAGCACTTACGGGCGTGGGGAGACCCAGTACTTC. Translating gives CASSTYGRGETQYF. This chain joins TRBV7-8 and TRBJ2-5; D unresolved. The CDR3 length is 14 residues. The germline V gene encodes CDR1 SGHVS and CDR2 FQNEAQ. Between the trimmed V and J ends, which lost 5 bases and 5 bases, there was a span of 15 bases.

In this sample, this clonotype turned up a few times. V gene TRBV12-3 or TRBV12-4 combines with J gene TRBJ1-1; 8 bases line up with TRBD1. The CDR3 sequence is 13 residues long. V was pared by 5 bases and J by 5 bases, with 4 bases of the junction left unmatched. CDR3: CASSATGGTEAFF. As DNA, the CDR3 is TGTGCCAGCAGTGCCACAGGGGGAACTGAAGCTTTCTTT.